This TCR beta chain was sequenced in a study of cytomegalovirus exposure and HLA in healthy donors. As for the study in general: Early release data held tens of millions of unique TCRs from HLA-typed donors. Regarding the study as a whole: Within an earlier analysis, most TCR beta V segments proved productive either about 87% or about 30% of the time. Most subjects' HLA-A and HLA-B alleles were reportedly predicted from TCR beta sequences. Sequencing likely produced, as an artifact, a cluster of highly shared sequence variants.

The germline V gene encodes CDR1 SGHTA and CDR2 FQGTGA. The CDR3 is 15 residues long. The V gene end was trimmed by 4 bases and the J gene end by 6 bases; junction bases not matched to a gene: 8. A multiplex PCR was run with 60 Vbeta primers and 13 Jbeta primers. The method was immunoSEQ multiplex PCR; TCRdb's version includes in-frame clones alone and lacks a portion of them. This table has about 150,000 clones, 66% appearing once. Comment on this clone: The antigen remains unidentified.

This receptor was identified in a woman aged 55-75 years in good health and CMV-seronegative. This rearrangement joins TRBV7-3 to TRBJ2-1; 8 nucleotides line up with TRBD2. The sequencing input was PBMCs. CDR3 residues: CASSSEIAGINEQFF. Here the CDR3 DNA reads TGTGCCAGCAGCTCTGAGATAGCGGGGATCAATGAGCAGTTCTTC.